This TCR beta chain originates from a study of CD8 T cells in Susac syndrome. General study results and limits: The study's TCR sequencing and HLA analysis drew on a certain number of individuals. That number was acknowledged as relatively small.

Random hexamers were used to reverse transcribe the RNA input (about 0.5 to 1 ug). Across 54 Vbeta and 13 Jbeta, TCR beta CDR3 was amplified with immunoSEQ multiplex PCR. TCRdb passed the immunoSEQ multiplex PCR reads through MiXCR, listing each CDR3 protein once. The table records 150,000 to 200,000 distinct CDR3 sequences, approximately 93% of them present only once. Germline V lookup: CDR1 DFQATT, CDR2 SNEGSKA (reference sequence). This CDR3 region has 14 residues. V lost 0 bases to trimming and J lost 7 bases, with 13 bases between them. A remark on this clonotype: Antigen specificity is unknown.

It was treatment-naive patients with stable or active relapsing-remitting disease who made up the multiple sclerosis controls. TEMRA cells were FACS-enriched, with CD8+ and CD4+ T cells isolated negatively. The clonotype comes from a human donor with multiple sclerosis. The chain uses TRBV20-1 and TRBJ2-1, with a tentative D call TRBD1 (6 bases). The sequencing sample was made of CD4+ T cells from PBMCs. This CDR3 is CSARDLGTSNEQFF. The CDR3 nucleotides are TGCAGTGCTAGAGATCTGGGGACATCTAATGAGCAGTTCTTC.